This T cell receptor beta chain was sequenced for a study of control samples from healthy donors and cancer patients. Using immunoSEQ multiplex PCR, the repertoire was profiled, and TCRdb retains in-frame clones only, with some absent. This sample has about 130,000 clones, with over 85% found just once. The V end was cut by 8 bases, the J end by 4 bases, with 26 bases between. CDR1 is SGHAT and CDR2 is FQNNGV in the germline V gene. The CDR3 loop spans 17 amino acids. The chain uses TRBV11-2 and TRBJ2-5, with a tentative D call TRBD1 (5 bases). The sample consisted of blood. This sequence originates from a man aged 18-30 years in good health. CDR3 DNA: TGTGCCAGCGCGGCGCCCCCCGACAGTTCAGGTGGAGAGACCCAGTACTTC. It codes for CASAAPPDSSGGETQYF.